These T cell receptor beta chains were read from a single sample in a study of T and B cells in COVID-19 patients. One entry per CDR3 protein results from TCRdb running MiXCR on the multiplex PCR reads. The table includes roughly 9,400 distinct CDR3 sequences, 25% to 30% detected once. Sequencing was performed on blood. Receptors originate from a human donor who had recovered from COVID-19. CDR3s include the opening cysteine and the closing phenylalanine or tryptophan. D genes are given only for firm matches. Size is stated for part of the rows, as once, few or many counts, or as a class when the clone is expanded.

V	J	size	D	DNA	CDR3
TRBV30	TRBJ1-2	NA	NA	TGTGCCTGGAGTCCGGGCCTCGTCCCTGGCTACACCTTC	CAWSPGLVPGYTF
TRBV10-1	TRBJ2-7	few	TRBD1	TGCGCCAACTACCTGGGACAGGGGCCTTTGTACGAGCAGTACTTC	CANYLGQGPLYEQYF
TRBV19	TRBJ1-5	medium-sized	NA	TGTGCCAGTAATGAGGCAGGCCAGCCCCAGCATTTT	CASNEAGQPQHF
TRBV19	TRBJ2-6	once	TRBD1	TGTGCCAGTAGTTCCGGGACAGGGGACCCTGGGGCCAACGTCCTGACTTTC	CASSSGTGDPGANVLTF
TRBV18	TRBJ2-5	medium-sized	TRBD1	TGTGCCAGCTCACCCACCAGGGGGCTGCAAGAGACCCAGTACTTC	CASSPTRGLQETQYF
TRBV4-3	TRBJ2-7	NA	NA	TGCGCCAGCAGCCACCTACAGGGCTCCTACGAGCAGTACTTC	CASSHLQGSYEQYF
TRBV7-6	TRBJ2-1	few	NA	TGTGCCAGCAGCGGAGTCCCTCGGGGGTACAATGAGCAGTTCTTC	CASSGVPRGYNEQFF
TRBV19	TRBJ2-1	medium-sized	TRBD1	TGTGCCAGTAGTGTAACCGGGACAGGGGGTAACAATGAGCAGTTCTTC	CASSVTGTGGNNEQFF
TRBV30	TRBJ1-1	few	NA	TGTGCCTGGAGTCAGGGCGGCACTGAAGCTTTCTTT	CAWSQGGTEAFF
TRBV4-3	TRBJ1-6	NA	NA	TGCGCCAGCAGCCCGTCAGGTCCGCCGGATTCACCCCTCCACTTT	CASSPSGPPDSPLHF
TRBV27	TRBJ2-1	medium-sized	TRBD1	TGTGCCAGCAGATCAGGGGGCGCAAACGGGAATGAGCAGTTCTTC	CASRSGGANGNEQFF
TRBV19	TRBJ1-1	NA	NA	TGTGCCAGTAGTATATTCTCGGCCGGGAACACTGAAGCTTTCTTT	CASSIFSAGNTEAFF
TRBV6-2/TRBV6-3	TRBJ1-5	once	NA	TGTGCCAGCAGTTATTCCCCCTCCCTTTATAGCAATCAGCCCCAGCATTTT	CASSYSPSLYSNQPQHF
TRBV19	TRBJ2-3	NA	TRBD1	TGTGCCAGTAGCCCCGGGACAGGGGCTAGCACAGATACGCAGTATTTT	CASSPGTGASTDTQYF
TRBV19	TRBJ2-2	medium-sized	TRBD2	TGTGCCAGTAGTAACCGGGGGAGGGACACCGGGGAGCTGTTTTTT	CASSNRGRDTGELFF
TRBV30	TRBJ1-1	few	TRBD1	TGTGCCTGGAGAGCGGGACAGATGAACACTGAAGCTTTTTTT	CAWRAGQMNTEAFF
TRBV6-1	TRBJ2-7	NA	NA	TGTGCCAGCAGGAACGGGCCCCTCTCCTACGAGCAGTACTTC	CASRNGPLSYEQYF
TRBV10-3	TRBJ2-7	NA	NA	TGTGCCATCAGGGGGACCGCGCTTGACGAGCAGTACTTC	CAIRGTALDEQYF
TRBV29-1	TRBJ2-3	medium-sized	NA	TGCAGCGTTGAAACATCCACAGATACGCAGTATTTT	CSVETSTDTQYF
TRBV5-1	TRBJ2-3	NA	TRBD1	TGCGCCAGCAGCCCGGGACAGGGAGTCACAGATACGCAGTATTTT	CASSPGQGVTDTQYF
TRBV20-1	TRBJ2-6	NA	NA	TGCAGTGCTACGGTGGTCGGGGCCAACGTCCTGACTTTC	CSATVVGANVLTF
TRBV30	TRBJ2-7	medium-sized	NA	TGTGCCTGGAAGGGGGCCTACGAGCAGTACTTC	CAWKGAYEQYF
TRBV6-5	TRBJ2-7	medium-sized	NA	TGTGCCAGCAGCCGCGGGGCGTCCTACGAGCAGTACTTC	CASSRGASYEQYF
TRBV30	TRBJ2-1	medium-sized	NA	TGTGCCTGGGCCGTGGACACTTACAATGAGCAGTTCTTC	CAWAVDTYNEQFF
TRBV19	TRBJ2-7	medium-sized	TRBD2	TGTGCCAGTAGTCCGGGACTAGGTGCCTACGAGCAGTACTTC	CASSPGLGAYEQYF
TRBV6-1	TRBJ1-3	NA	NA	TGTGCCAGCAGTGAAAGATCTGGAAACACCATATATTTT	CASSERSGNTIYF
TRBV4-3	TRBJ2-7	NA	NA	TGTGCCAGCAGCCGTGAAGAAAGCCAGCAATACGAGCAGTACTTC	CASSREESQQYEQYF
TRBV24-1	TRBJ1-5	NA	TRBD1	TGTGCCACCAGTGATTCCGGGACAGGGGGCGTAAGCAATCAGCCCCAGCATTTT	CATSDSGTGGVSNQPQHF
TRBV27	TRBJ1-2	medium-sized	NA	TGTGCCAGCAGTCCGGATGCGCTTATTCCGTATGGCTACACCTTC	CASSPDALIPYGYTF
TRBV5-4	TRBJ1-6	many	TRBD1	TGTGCCAGCAGCGACGGCAGGGGGAAGGTGGCTAATTCACCCCTCCACTTT	CASSDGRGKVANSPLHF
TRBV7-2	TRBJ2-3	NA	NA	TGTGCCAGCAGCCTCGCGGGGGCGAGGGCAGATACGCAGTATTTT	CASSLAGARADTQYF
TRBV6-5	TRBJ2-5	medium-sized	NA	TGTGCCAGCAGTTACACTAGCAGGACCGGGCGAGAGACCCAGTACTTC	CASSYTSRTGRETQYF
TRBV6-5	TRBJ1-2	NA	NA	TGTGCCAGCAGTTACTCGGGGGGGAACTATGGCTACACCTTC	CASSYSGGNYGYTF
TRBV28	TRBJ1-4	NA	NA	TGTGCCAGCAGTTTAAGCAGGTGGGGTAATGAAAAACTGTTTTTT	CASSLSRWGNEKLFF
TRBV19	TRBJ2-5	NA	NA	TGTGCCAGTAGCACGGACGGTCCCGAGGCCGCCTACAATGAGCAGTACTTC	CASSTDGPEAAYNEQYF
TRBV20-1	TRBJ2-2	NA	TRBD2	TGCGGATCTAATAGCGGGAGGGCCGGCACCGGGGAGCTGTTTTTT	CGSNSGRAGTGELFF